Shown below are 26 T cell receptor beta chains from a single sample sequenced in a study of beta chain features in type 1 diabetes. The authors reverse transcribed all of the isolated RNA, so sequencing captured expressed TCRB transcripts. Only in-frame clones appear in the TCRdb table, and some are missing; sequencing was by immunoSEQ multiplex PCR. The sample consists of under 450,000 clones, about 15% of them appearing once. The sample consisted of naive CD4+ T cells from blood. The receptors here all came from a woman younger than 35 in good health.

The chain links TRBV29-1 to TRBJ2-1, with TRBD2 matching over 8 bases. With V trimmed by 3 bases and J by 0 bases, 10 bases remained unmatched. Germline CDR1 is SQVTM and CDR2 is ANQGSEA. The CDR3 is made up of 17 amino acids. Written as DNA, the CDR3 is TGCAGCGTTGACCGCGCTAGCGGGCTTAGCTCCTACAATGAGCAGTTCTTC. Amino acids: CSVDRASGLSSYNEQFF.

The gene calls are TRBV4-1 and TRBJ1-4; 7 bases match TRBD1. V was clipped by 3 bases and J by 12 bases; unmatched bases: 10. Germline assignment: CDR1 MGHRA and CDR2 YSYEKL. CDR3 length equals 14 residues. The CDR3, as DNA: TGCGCCAGCAGCCAGCACGGGACAGCCCGAGAACTGTTTTTT. Protein: CASSQHGTARELFF.

This clone showed up just a few times. The chain has TRBV7-8 and TRBJ2-1; D might be TRBD2 (6 bases). V was clipped by 5 bases and J by 7 bases, with 21 bases between them. Germline lookup yields CDR1 SGHVS and CDR2 FQNEAQ. This CDR3 comprises 16 residues. The CDR3 loop reads CASSPRRGSERNEQFF. The CDR3 nucleotides are TGTGCCAGCAGCCCCCGTCGGGGGTCTGAAAGGAATGAGCAGTTCTTC.

The V gene is TRBV7-2, the J gene TRBJ2-7; D might be TRBD1 (6 bases). This CDR3 comprises 15 residues. V was trimmed by 4 bases and J by 3 bases, leaving 16 bases between them. Germline lookup yields CDR1 SGHTA and CDR2 FQGNSA. The DNA of the CDR3 is TGTGCCAGCAGCTGGGGTCAGGGGCGCTACTACGAGCAGTACTTC. Amino acids: CASSWGQGRYYEQYF.

Only a few counts were recorded for this clone. The rearrangement links TRBV9 to TRBJ2-1; 8 bases are shared with TRBD2. CDR3 length: 14 residues. The V and J ends lost 3 bases and 6 bases, in that order; junction bases with no gene match: 5. The germline V gene encodes CDR1 SGDLS and CDR2 YYNGEE. The CDR3 nucleotides read TGTGCCAGCAGCGCAGCGACTAGCGTCAATGAGCAGTTCTTC. Its protein product is CASSAATSVNEQFF.

This clone was seen a few times. The chain uses TRBV28 and TRBJ2-1; 9 bases match TRBD1. This CDR3 has 15 amino acids. Looked up from germline, CDR1 is MDHEN and CDR2 is SYDVKM. J lost 12 bases, V lost 1 base, and 10 bases had no gene match. CDR3 protein: CASSLSPGQGSGQFF. In DNA, the CDR3 is TGTGCCAGCAGTTTATCCCCGGGACAGGGATCGGGGCAGTTCTTC.

The chain uses TRBV7-9 and TRBJ2-3; 13 nucleotides agree with TRBD2. The CDR3 contains 17 residues. Per germline, CDR1 SEHNR and CDR2 FQNEAQ (reference sequence). The ends lost 5 bases at V and 1 base at J; junction bases unmatched: 6. In DNA form, the CDR3 reads TGTGCCAGCAGCCACTGGACTAGCGGGGGTGGCACAGATACGCAGTATTTT. Translating it yields CASSHWTSGGGTDTQYF.

This chain uses TRBV15 with TRBJ2-1; 11 nucleotides match TRBD2. Unmatched junction bases numbered 11, after V lost 4 bases and J lost 6 bases. This CDR3 is 17 amino acids long. Germline CDR1 is LNHNV and CDR2 is YYDKDF (reference sequence). CDR3 in amino acids: CATSTSKLAGAPNEQFF. The CDR3 bases are TGTGCCACCAGCACATCTAAACTAGCGGGAGCACCCAATGAGCAGTTCTTC.

The chain joins TRBV5-1 to TRBJ1-1, with 8 bases identical to TRBD1. The CDR3 runs 18 residues. The ends lost 4 bases at V and 2 bases at J; junction bases unmatched: 16. Germline values: CDR1 SGHRS, CDR2 YFSETQ. The CDR3 nucleotides read TGCGCCAGCAGCCACGTGAGGAGGACAGGGAGTAATAACACTGAAGCTTTCTTT. It yields the protein CASSHVRRTGSNNTEAFF.

This clone was detected only a few times. The V gene is TRBV28, the J gene TRBJ2-5; 8 nucleotides align to TRBD1. CDR1 and CDR2 from the germline V gene are MDHEN and SYDVKM. J was trimmed by 5 bases and V by 4 bases; bases with no gene match: 6. The length of the CDR3 is 14 residues. The CDR3 spells CASSSQGAGETQYF. The CDR3 DNA is TGTGCCAGCAGTTCCCAGGGGGCAGGGGAGACCCAGTACTTC.

This rearrangement joins TRBV11-1 to TRBJ2-1; TRBD1 is a possible D gene (5 bases). V lost 4 bases to trimming and J lost 6 bases, with 13 bases between them. Per germline, CDR1 SGHAT and CDR2 FQDESV (reference sequence). The CDR3 loop spans 14 amino acids. This chain's CDR3 is CASSSPQGINEQFF. The CDR3 DNA sequence: TGTGCCAGCAGCTCGCCGCAGGGAATCAATGAGCAGTTCTTC.

The chain combines TRBV15 with TRBJ2-1, with D possibly TRBD2 on 6 matching bases. Germline-derived CDR1 and CDR2 are LNHNV and YYDKDF (reference sequence). CDR3 size: 17 residues. Trimming removed 0 bases from V and 1 base from J, with 13 bases in between. CDR3 region: CATSRDLSGSSYNEQFF. The CDR3 DNA reads TGTGCCACCAGCAGAGATCTCTCCGGGAGTTCCTACAATGAGCAGTTCTTC.

There are a few counts of this clone. The chain uses TRBV6-5 and TRBJ2-7; TRBD1 matches 11 bases. The CDR3 covers 14 residues. Germline-derived CDR1 and CDR2 are MNHEY and SVGAGI. V was clipped by 8 bases and J by 7 bases; unmatched bases: 10. The CDR3 DNA reads as TGTGCCAGCCTCAGAGGACAGGGGGCTGAAGAGCAGTACTTC. Its translation is CASLRGQGAEEQYF.

This chain uses TRBV9 with TRBJ1-5; D uncertain. Germline CDR1 and CDR2: SGDLS and YYNGEE. V lost 0 bases and J 7 bases, leaving 8 bases between the germline ends. The CDR3 has 13 amino acids. The CDR3 nucleotides read TGTGCCAGCAGCGTAGCCTCGGAGCAGCCCCAGCATTTT. Protein product: CASSVASEQPQHF. Variable domain in full (rest from reference TRBV9 and TRBJ1-5): DSGVTQTPKHLITATGQRVTLRCSPRSGDLSVYWYQQSLDQGLQFLIQYYNGEERAKGNILERFSAQQFPDLHSELNLSSLELGDSALYFCASSVASEQPQHFGDGTRLSIL.

The CDR3 loop reads CASSFTGSTEAFF. The CDR3 nucleotides are TGTGCCAGTAGTTTTACAGGGAGCACTGAAGCTTTCTTT. The V and J genes are TRBV19 and TRBJ1-1, with TRBD1 as a possible D gene (6 bases). The CDR3 is 13 amino acids. Between the trimmed V and J ends, which lost 5 bases and 4 bases, there was a span of 11 bases. Germline loops: CDR1 LNHDA, CDR2 SQIVND (reference sequence).

This chain uses TRBV5-1 with TRBJ1-1; the D gene is possibly TRBD1 (5 bases). This CDR3 comprises 14 residues. Trimming left V 1 base short and J 6 bases short, with 13 bases between. Per germline, CDR1 SGHRS and CDR2 YFSETQ. The CDR3 protein is CASSLQGGVPEAFF. The CDR3, as DNA: TGCGCCAGCAGCTTGCAGGGTGGCGTCCCTGAAGCTTTCTTT.

In DNA, the CDR3 is TGCAGCGTTGGGGACAGGGGGAATGAAAAACTGTTTTTT. This codes for CSVGDRGNEKLFF. This chain uses TRBV29-1 with TRBJ1-4; 11 bases agree with TRBD1. The junction had 0 bases not matched to a gene; V was cut back by 4 bases and J by 5 bases. CDR1 is SQVTM and CDR2 is ANQGSEA in the germline V gene. The CDR3 consists of 13 residues.

The V gene is TRBV7-2, the J gene TRBJ2-5, with 14 nucleotides matching TRBD2. V lost 7 bases, J lost 5 bases, and 9 bases stayed unmatched. Germline V CDR1 and CDR2: SGHTA, FQGNSA. CDR3 size: 16 residues. CDR3 sequence (DNA): TGTGCCAGCACCTCCCGACTAGCGGGAGGGAGGGAGACCCAGTACTTC. This translates into CASTSRLAGGRETQYF.

The chain links TRBV5-1 to TRBJ2-7; D not certain. The length of the CDR3 is 13 residues. Germline V lookup: CDR1 SGHRS, CDR2 YFSETQ. V was pared by 2 bases and J by 5 bases, with 11 bases between. The CDR3 DNA is TGCGCCAGCAGCTTTGAGATCATAAACGAGCAGTACTTC. Translating it yields CASSFEIINEQYF.

The V and J genes are TRBV7-9 and TRBJ2-2; a possible D gene is TRBD2 (6 bases). The CDR3 covers 14 residues. The germline gives CDR1 SEHNR, CDR2 FQNEAQ (reference sequence). Trimming removed 4 bases at V and 2 bases at J, with 8 bases between. The DNA of the CDR3 is TGTGCCAGCAGCTCCGGGACTAACACCGGGGAGCTGTTTTTT. Encoded protein: CASSSGTNTGELFF. Filled out from reference TRBV7-9 and TRBJ2-2, the complete variable domain reads DTGVSQNPRHKITKRGQNVTFRCDPISEHNRLYWYRQTLGQGPEFLTYFQNEAQLEKSRLLSDRFSAERPKGSFSTLEIQRTEQGDSAMYLCASSSGTNTGELFFGEGSRLTVL.

J is TRBJ2-2 and V is TRBV23-1; 10 positions match TRBD1. TRBV23-1 falls under the ORF class, with uncertain function. The CDR3 is 13 residues long. J lost 6 bases, V lost 10 bases, and 5 bases had no gene match. Here the CDR3 DNA reads TGCGCCACCGGACAGGGGGAGGCCGGGGAGCTGTTTTTT. Encoded protein: CATGQGEAGELFF.

CDR3 protein: CASSLTTAGVSEQYF. CDR3 sequence (DNA): TGCGCCAGCAGCTTAACTACAGCGGGAGTAAGCGAGCAGTACTTC. The genes are TRBV5-1 and TRBJ2-7; 8 bases line up with TRBD2. The trim removed 2 bases at V and 6 bases at J, leaving 10 bases unmatched. Looked up from germline, CDR1 is SGHRS and CDR2 is YFSETQ. The CDR3 consists of 15 residues.

This clone was recorded a few times. The chain uses TRBV7-6 and TRBJ2-3; TRBD1 agrees at 7 bases. The CDR3 totals 14 residues. Germline V gives CDR1 SGHVS, CDR2 FNYEAQ. V shed 3 bases and J 3 bases; nucleotides not matched to a gene: 3. CDR3 in DNA: TGTGCCAGCAGCTTGGGACAGACAACAGATACGCAGTATTTT. It encodes CASSLGQTTDTQYF.

This clone was seen more than once but under ten times. CDR3 in DNA: TGTGCCACCAGCCTCAGACTAGCGGGATGGAATGAGCAGTTCTTC. It is translated as CATSLRLAGWNEQFF. The chain recombines TRBV15 with TRBJ2-1; TRBD2 agrees at 11 bases. The CDR3 contains 15 residues. The trim removed 5 bases at V and 7 bases at J, leaving 7 bases unmatched. Germline CDR1 is LNHNV and CDR2 is YYDKDF (reference sequence).

The chain employs TRBV7-3 and TRBJ2-2, with 7 bases aligning to TRBD1. This CDR3 spans 14 amino acids. V shed 4 bases, J shed 3 bases, and the junction held 2 bases outside the gene matches. Germline CDR1 reads SGHTA; CDR2 reads FQGTGA. The CDR3 nucleotides read TGTGCCAGCAGCTACGACAGGGACACCGGGGAGCTGTTTTTT. It encodes CASSYDRDTGELFF.

This clone was observed a few times. CDR3 residues: CASSPDRGTTGELFF. CDR3 sequence (DNA): TGCGCCAGCAGCCCAGACAGGGGGACCACCGGGGAGCTGTTTTTT. The rearrangement joins TRBV5-1 to TRBJ2-2, with TRBD1 matching over 9 bases. The CDR3 sequence is 15 residues long. Per the germline V gene, CDR1 is SGHRS and CDR2 is YFSETQ. After removal of 4 bases from V and 4 bases from J, the junction contained 5 bases not matched to a gene. The full variable domain, in which reference TRBV5-1 and TRBJ2-2 provide the parts outside the CDR3, is KAGVTQTPRYLIKTRGQQVTLSCSPISGHRSVSWYQQTPGQGLQFLFEYFSETQRNKGNFPGRFSGRQFSNSRSEMNVSTLELGDSALYLCASSPDRGTTGELFFGEGSRLTVL.